The present T cell receptor (beta chain) was sequenced within a study of regulatory T cells in long-lasting Graves disease. Study results and limitations: There were preferences for TRBV28, TRBJ1-2 and TRBJ2-5 in persistent disease. Few sampled subjects may have lowered accuracy.

The time point: newly diagnosed GD, antithyroid drugs for less than 3 months. There was RNA extracted from PBMCs, and the TCR library was made from it. EDTA tubes held Nine milliliters of peripheral blood from each patient. iRepertoire HTBI primers and Arm-PCR of CDR3 regions built TCR beta libraries. Each CDR3 protein is one row after TCRdb ran MiXCR on the multiplex PCR reads. The sample has about 240,000 distinct CDR3 sequences; 20% are singletons. V was pared by 6 bases and J by 3 bases, with 9 bases of the junction left unmatched. Germline values: CDR1 LNHDA, CDR2 SQIVND (reference sequence). This CDR3 is built from 16 residues. This clonotype was detected many times. Its specificity is unknown.

The sequence came from a female donor with Graves disease. The specimen was peripheral blood mononuclear cells (PBMCs), collected at new diagnosis, from a patient treated with antithyroid drugs. V usage is TRBV19 and J usage is TRBJ2-1, with 9 bases fitting TRBD1. The CDR3 coding sequence is TGTGCCAGTAGATTAGGGGGACAGGGAAACTACAATGAGCAGTTCTTC. Its protein product is CASRLGGQGNYNEQFF.